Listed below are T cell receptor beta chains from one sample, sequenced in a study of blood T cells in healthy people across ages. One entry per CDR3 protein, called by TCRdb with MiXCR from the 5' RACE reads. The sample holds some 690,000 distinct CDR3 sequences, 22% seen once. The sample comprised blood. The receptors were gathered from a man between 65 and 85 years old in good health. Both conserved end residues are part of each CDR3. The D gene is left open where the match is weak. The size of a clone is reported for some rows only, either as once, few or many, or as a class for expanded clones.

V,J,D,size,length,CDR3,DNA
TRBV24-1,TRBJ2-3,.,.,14,CATSDSTVWNTQYF,TGTGCCACCAGTGATTCAACAGTCTGGAATACGCAGTATTTT
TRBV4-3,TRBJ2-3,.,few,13,CASSQQSGDTQYF,TGCGCCAGCAGCCAGCAGAGTGGAGATACGCAGTATTTT
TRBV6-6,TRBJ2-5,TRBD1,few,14,CASSIPRGQETQYF,TGTGCCAGCAGCATACCCAGGGGGCAAGAGACCCAGTACTTC
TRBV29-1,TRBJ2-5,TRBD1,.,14,CSARQGTAQETQYF,TGCAGCGCCAGACAGGGGACCGCTCAAGAGACCCAGTACTTC
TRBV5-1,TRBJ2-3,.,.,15,CASSLQASITDTQYF,TGCGCCAGCAGCTTGCAGGCTAGTATCACAGATACGCAGTATTTT
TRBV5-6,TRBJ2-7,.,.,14,CASSPVSPPYEQYF,TGTGCCAGCAGCCCGGTGTCTCCACCCTACGAGCAGTACTTC
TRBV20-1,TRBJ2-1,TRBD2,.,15,CSATGLAGGYNEQFF,TGCAGTGCCACGGGCCTAGCGGGAGGGTACAATGAGCAGTTCTTC
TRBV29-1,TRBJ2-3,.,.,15,CSVGRGRLGTDTQYF,TGCAGCGTTGGGAGGGGGCGTTTGGGCACAGATACGCAGTATTTT
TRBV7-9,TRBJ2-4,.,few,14,CASSDVEAKNIQYF,TGTGCCAGCAGCGATGTGGAGGCCAAAAACATTCAGTACTTC
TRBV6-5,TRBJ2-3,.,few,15,CASSYGDSYTDTQYF,TGTGCCAGCAGTTACGGCGACTCTTACACAGATACGCAGTATTTT
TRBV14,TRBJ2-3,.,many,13,CASSQDWLATQYF,TGTGCCAGCAGCCAAGATTGGCTGGCTACGCAGTATTTT
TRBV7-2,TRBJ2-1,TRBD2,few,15,CASSIGTSAHNEQFF,TGTGCCAGCAGCATTGGGACTAGCGCTCACAATGAGCAGTTCTTC
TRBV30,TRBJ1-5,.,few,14,CAWSVPGGNQPQHF,TGTGCCTGGAGTGTACCGGGGGGGAATCAGCCCCAGCATTTT
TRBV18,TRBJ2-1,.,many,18,CASSPRTVDSRGHNEQFF,TGTGCCAGCTCACCACGGACAGTGGATTCCAGGGGTCACAATGAGCAGTTCTTC
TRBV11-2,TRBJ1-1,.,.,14,CASSPSVQNTEAFF,TGTGCCAGCAGCCCTAGCGTCCAGAACACTGAAGCTTTCTTT
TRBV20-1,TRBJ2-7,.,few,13,CSAFTDDRYEQYF,TGCAGTGCTTTTACGGACGACCGCTACGAGCAGTACTTC
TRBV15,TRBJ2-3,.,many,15,CATSRDGGVADTQYF,TGTGCCACCAGCAGAGATGGGGGAGTTGCAGATACGCAGTATTTT
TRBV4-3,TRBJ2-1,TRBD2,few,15,CASSQEGSGGNEQFF,TGCGCCAGCAGCCAAGAAGGGAGCGGGGGCAATGAGCAGTTCTTC
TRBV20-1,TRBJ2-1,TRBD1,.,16,CSARDLGDRGYNEQFF,TGCAGTGCTAGAGATTTGGGCGACAGGGGATACAATGAGCAGTTCTTC
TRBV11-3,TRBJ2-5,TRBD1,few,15,CASSLRRGRQETQYF,TGTGCCAGCAGCTTAAGAAGGGGGCGGCAGGAGACCCAGTACTTC
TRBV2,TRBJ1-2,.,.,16,CASSPQSGSSNYGYTF,TGTGCCAGCAGTCCTCAATCGGGAAGTTCTAACTATGGCTACACCTTC
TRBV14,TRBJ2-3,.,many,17,CASSQDPEGPFTDTQYF,TGTGCCAGCAGCCAAGATCCGGAGGGGCCCTTCACAGATACGCAGTATTTT
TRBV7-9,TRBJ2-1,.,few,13,CASSLVAGREQFF,TGTGCCAGCAGCTTAGTGGCTGGGAGGGAGCAGTTCTTC
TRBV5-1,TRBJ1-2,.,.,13,CASSSDQGYGYTF,TGCGCCAGCAGCTCCGATCAGGGCTATGGCTACACCTTC
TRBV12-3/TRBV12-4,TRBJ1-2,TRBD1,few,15,CASSSGTGGRWGYTF,TGTGCCAGCAGTTCCGGGACAGGGGGCCGTTGGGGCTACACCTTC